The 27 T cell receptor beta chains presented below share a single source sample, sequenced in a study of technical replicates of blood from a few donors. The repertoire was sequenced with immunoSEQ multiplex PCR; TCRdb's copy has only in-frame clones and lacks some. The sample shows 100,000 or so clones, just under 95% of them seen only once. What was sequenced was T cells isolated from PBMCs. These receptors were taken from a human donor in good health.

The chain recombines TRBV14 with TRBJ1-2; 9 nucleotides match TRBD1. The CDR3 covers 15 residues. V gave up 7 bases and J gave up 2 bases; unmatched junction bases: 8. Germline CDR1 is SGHDN and CDR2 is FVKESK. CDR3 in DNA: TGTGCCAGCACCAACCGGGACAGGGCCAACTATGGCTACACCTTC. Residues: CASTNRDRANYGYTF. The full variable domain, completed using reference TRBV14 and TRBJ1-2, is EAGVTQFPSHSVIEKGQTVTLRCDPISGHDNLYWYRRVMGKEIKFLLHFVKESKQDESGMPNNRFLAERTGGTYSTLKVQPAELEDSGVYFCASTNRDRANYGYTFGSGTRLTVV.

The chain uses TRBV6-5 and TRBJ2-1, with 10 bases identical to TRBD2. The CDR3 is 14 residues long. J gave up 5 bases and V 8 bases, and 6 bases lay outside the gene matches. The germline V gene encodes CDR1 MNHEY and CDR2 SVGAGI. The CDR3 DNA sequence: TGTGCCAGCCACCGCGGACTAGCGGACAATGAGCAGTTCTTC. Its translation is CASHRGLADNEQFF.

The V gene is TRBV5-4, the J gene TRBJ2-7; 7 nucleotides line up with TRBD2. This CDR3 spans 15 amino acids. The J segment lost 3 bases and the V segment lost 1 base, leaving 7 bases of the junction unmatched. Per the germline V gene, CDR1 is SGHNT and CDR2 is YYREEE (reference sequence). Here the CDR3 DNA reads TGTGCCAGCAGCTTGCACCGGCGGGGGTACTACGAGCAGTACTTC. The encoded protein is CASSLHRRGYYEQYF.

V gene TRBV5-1 combines with J gene TRBJ1-1, with D hard to call. In germline, CDR1 is SGHRS, CDR2 YFSETQ. The CDR3 is 14 residues long. V lost 4 bases, J lost 1 base, and 11 bases lay in between. The CDR3, as DNA: TGCGCCAGCAGCGCCGGACTGTCGAACACTGAAGCTTTCTTT. This gives the protein CASSAGLSNTEAFF.

This clone was counted a single time. The V gene is TRBV7-9, the J gene TRBJ1-2; D possibly corresponds to TRBD1 (5 bases). CDR1 is SEHNR and CDR2 is FQNEAQ in the germline V gene (reference sequence). Trimming left V 5 bases short and J 0 bases short, with 16 bases between. This CDR3 is built from 16 residues. The CDR3 reads CASSQPQQGTNYGYTF. The CDR3 DNA follows: TGTGCCAGCAGCCAGCCCCAGCAGGGTACTAACTATGGCTACACCTTC.

The V call is TRBV11-2, the J call TRBJ2-1, with D tentatively TRBD1 (6 bases). Deletions cut 7 bases from V and 4 bases from J, with 17 bases between. The CDR3 has 15 amino acids. The germline gives CDR1 SGHAT, CDR2 FQNNGV. CDR3 in amino acids: CASNPLQGLYNEQFF. The CDR3 DNA is TGTGCCAGCAACCCGTTACAGGGTTTGTACAATGAGCAGTTCTTC.

This rearrangement joins TRBV7-8 to TRBJ1-6, with D perhaps TRBD1 (5 bases). The CDR3 runs to 13 residues. V was pared by 5 bases and J by 10 bases, with 12 bases between. Germline V lookup: CDR1 SGHVS, CDR2 FQNEAQ. CDR3 nucleotides: TGTGCCAGCAGCCCCCAGGGTCGATCACCCCTCCACTTT. Its protein is CASSPQGRSPLHF.

The V and J genes are TRBV5-4 and TRBJ2-2, with TRBD2 matching over 10 bases. In germline, CDR1 is SGHNT, CDR2 YYREEE (reference sequence). After removal of 0 bases from V and 6 bases from J, the junction contained 8 bases not matched to a gene. This CDR3 spans 17 amino acids. The CDR3, as DNA: TGTGCCAGCAGCTTGGCCTGGGCTAGCGGGAGTCCCGGGGAGCTGTTTTTT. Translating it yields CASSLAWASGSPGELFF.

This clone was picked up one time. This rearrangement joins TRBV12-5 to TRBJ2-7; 9 positions agree with TRBD1. CDR1 and CDR2 from the germline V gene are LGHNT and FRNRAP. The ends lost 0 bases at V and 3 bases at J; junction bases unmatched: 6. CDR3 length: 16 amino acids. The CDR3 is CASGLVLGQGNYEQYF. DNA for the CDR3: TGTGCTAGTGGTTTGGTACTGGGACAGGGAAACTACGAGCAGTACTTC.

Here the CDR3 DNA reads TGCGCCAGCAGCACGGGACTAACTAACCAAGAGACCCAGTACTTC. This translates into CASSTGLTNQETQYF. The V call is TRBV5-1, the J call TRBJ2-5; 7 bases fit TRBD2. In germline, CDR1 is SGHRS, CDR2 YFSETQ. V lost 4 bases to trimming and J lost 0 bases; unmatched junction nucleotides: 6. The CDR3 extends over 15 amino acids.

This chain links TRBV4-1 with TRBJ1-1, with a weak D call TRBD1 (6 bases). In germline, CDR1 is MGHRA, CDR2 YSYEKL. The CDR3 has 17 residues. Between the trimmed V and J ends, which lost 0 bases and 1 base, there was a span of 15 bases. The CDR3 DNA sequence: TGCGCCAGCAGCCAAGAACGCAGGGGAGGGAGGAACACTGAAGCTTTCTTT. Amino acids: CASSQERRGGRNTEAFF.

This chain links TRBV11-3 with TRBJ2-5; 9 bases align to TRBD1. The J call may be incorrect, as the DNA end agrees better with TRBJ2-7. In germline, CDR1 is SGHNT, CDR2 YENEEA. The CDR3 covers 14 residues. In nucleotides, the CDR3 is TGTGCCAGCAGCTTTGGGACAGGGTCCATCGAGCAGTACTTC. Translating it yields CASSFGTGSIEQYF.

The chain is built from TRBV30 and TRBJ1-5; TRBD1 might be the D (5 bases). This CDR3 has 16 amino acids. With 7 bases removed from V and 2 bases from J, the gap between germline ends came to 21 bases. From germline, CDR1 is GTSNPN and CDR2 SVGIG (reference sequence). The CDR3 sequence is CAYGAGGRNGNQPQHF. The CDR3 region has the DNA TGTGCCTATGGAGCCGGGGGACGGAATGGCAATCAGCCCCAGCATTTT.

The chain is built from TRBV19 and TRBJ2-7; TRBD1 agrees at 11 bases. This CDR3 is built from 13 residues. The germline gives CDR1 LNHDA, CDR2 SQIVND (reference sequence). The V and J ends lost 6 bases and 7 bases, in that order; junction bases with no gene match: 5. The CDR3 reads CASRGQGAQEQYF. The CDR3 DNA sequence: TGTGCCAGTAGAGGACAGGGGGCGCAAGAGCAGTACTTC. Full variable domain (outside the CDR3, taken from reference TRBV19 and TRBJ2-7): DGGITQSPKYLFRKEGQNVTLSCEQNLNHDAMYWYRQDPGQGLRLIYYSQIVNDFQKGDIAEGYSVSREKKESFPLTVTSAQKNPTAFYLCASRGQGAQEQYFGPGTRLTVT.

The rearrangement uses TRBV5-4 and TRBJ1-1, with D unresolved. The germline V and J ends were trimmed by 6 bases and 3 bases, with 18 bases remaining between them. The CDR3 runs to 15 residues. The germline V gene has CDR1 SGHNT and CDR2 YYREEE (reference sequence). The CDR3 loop is CASTRGGGEYTEAFF. The CDR3 DNA reads TGTGCCAGCACTAGAGGCGGCGGGGAGTACACTGAAGCTTTCTTT.

The chain combines TRBV11-2 with TRBJ1-2, with D maybe TRBD1 (6 bases). CDR3 length equals 14 residues. Trimming pared 5 bases from V and 5 bases from J, leaving 15 bases between. Germline CDR1 SGHAT, CDR2 FQNNGV. CDR3 DNA: TGTGCCAGCAGCCTCACCCCAGGGGTTTATGGCTACACCTTC. Encoded protein: CASSLTPGVYGYTF. Filled out from reference TRBV11-2 and TRBJ1-2, the complete variable domain reads EAGVAQSPRYKIIEKRQSVAFWCNPISGHATLYWYQQILGQGPKLLIQFQNNGVVDDSQLPKDRFSAERLKGVDSTLKIQPAKLEDSAVYLCASSLTPGVYGYTFGSGTRLTVV.

V usage is TRBV9 and J usage is TRBJ1-1; D unresolved. CDR3 length: 11 amino acids. Germline assignment: CDR1 SGDLS and CDR2 YYNGEE. Trimming left V 0 bases short and J 8 bases short, with 5 bases between. The CDR3, as DNA: TGTGCCAGCAGCGTAGTTACAGAAGCTTTCTTT. Translating gives CASSVVTEAFF. Complete variable domain (other parts from reference TRBV9 and TRBJ1-1): DSGVTQTPKHLITATGQRVTLRCSPRSGDLSVYWYQQSLDQGLQFLIQYYNGEERAKGNILERFSAQQFPDLHSELNLSSLELGDSALYFCASSVVTEAFFGQGTRLTVV.

This chain joins TRBV5-4 and TRBJ2-7, with 7 bases fitting TRBD1. The CDR3 contains 13 residues. CDR1 and CDR2 (germline): SGHNT, YYREEE (reference sequence). V lost 4 bases to trimming and J lost 6 bases; unmatched junction nucleotides: 7. In DNA, the CDR3 is TGTGCCAGCAGCGACGGACAGGATCGCGAGCAGTACTTC. The encoded protein is CASSDGQDREQYF. The full variable domain, its missing parts supplied by reference TRBV5-4 and TRBJ2-7, is ETGVTQSPTHLIKTRGQQVTLRCSSQSGHNTVSWYQQALGQGPQFIFQYYREEENGRGNFPPRFSGLQFPNYSSELNVNALELDDSALYLCASSDGQDREQYFGPGTRLTVT.

V is TRBV18 and J is TRBJ2-7; D may be TRBD2 (6 bases). Germline-derived CDR1 and CDR2 are KGHSH and LQKENI. The ends were cut back, 2 bases at V and 5 bases at J, with 7 bases in the middle. The CDR3 covers 12 residues. This chain's CDR3 is CASSPGEDEQYF. CDR3 nucleotides: TGTGCCAGCTCACCAGGGGAGGACGAGCAGTACTTC.

The V call is TRBV4-1, the J call TRBJ1-1; TRBD1 might be the D (6 bases). The CDR3 runs 15 residues. Per germline, CDR1 MGHRA and CDR2 YSYEKL. Deletions cut 0 bases from V and 0 bases from J, with 8 bases between. The chain's CDR3 is CASSQEGQVNTEAFF. As DNA, the CDR3 is TGCGCCAGCAGCCAAGAGGGACAAGTGAACACTGAAGCTTTCTTT.

The rearrangement links TRBV27 to TRBJ2-1; D gene unclear. Germline CDR1 and CDR2: MNHEY and SMNVEV (reference sequence). With 6 bases removed from V and 4 bases from J, the gap between germline ends came to 16 bases. This CDR3 region has 15 residues. Written as DNA, the CDR3 is TGTGCCAGCAGCCCTCCTGGCGGTCCTTACAATGAGCAGTTCTTC. This encodes CASSPPGGPYNEQFF.

The chain carries TRBV6-5 and TRBJ2-1; 7 nucleotides agree with TRBD2. This CDR3 has 15 residues. Germline CDR1 reads MNHEY; CDR2 reads SVGAGI. V lost 4 bases, J lost 0 bases, and 3 bases stayed unmatched. The CDR3 here is CASSSSGVSYNEQFF. CDR3 sequence (DNA): TGTGCCAGCAGTTCTAGCGGAGTCTCCTACAATGAGCAGTTCTTC.

The V call is TRBV5-6, the J call TRBJ1-5, with TRBD1 as a possible D gene (5 bases). The V end was cut by 3 bases, the J end by 5 bases, with 6 bases between. CDR1 SGHDT and CDR2 YYEEEE come from the germline V gene. This CDR3 has 12 amino acids. CDR3 coding DNA: TGTGCCAGCAGCTGGGGGGATCAGCCCCAGCATTTT. Protein sequence: CASSWGDQPQHF.

Only one count was recorded for this clone. V is TRBV4-1 and J is TRBJ2-1; 10 positions agree with TRBD2. CDR1 is MGHRA, CDR2 YSYEKL, per germline. The CDR3 covers 16 residues. The ends lost 0 bases at V and 10 bases at J; junction bases unmatched: 9. CDR3 protein: CASSQDPASGGREQFF. CDR3 coding DNA: TGCGCCAGCAGCCAAGATCCGGCTAGCGGGGGTCGGGAGCAGTTCTTC.

The rearrangement links TRBV19 to TRBJ1-2; TRBD1 matches at 8 bases. Trimming cost V 8 bases and J 2 bases; bases outside gene matches: 4. Germline loops: CDR1 LNHDA, CDR2 SQIVND (reference sequence). The CDR3 spans 13 residues. The CDR3 DNA reads TGTGCCAGTTCCGACAGGGGAAACTATGGCTACACCTTC. This codes for CASSDRGNYGYTF.

The chain uses TRBV28 and TRBJ2-7, with D perhaps matching TRBD2 (5 bases). The germline gives CDR1 MDHEN, CDR2 SYDVKM. The CDR3 is 13 residues long. The ends were cut back, 6 bases at V and 3 bases at J, with 12 bases in the middle. The CDR3 sequence is CASRDSLGYEQYF. In nucleotides, the CDR3 is TGTGCCAGCAGGGACTCGCTTGGCTACGAGCAGTACTTC.

Comment on this clone: Other DNA sequences in this sample translate to the same CDR3. The rearrangement links TRBV5-1 to TRBJ2-7; D unclear. Trimming took off 4 bases at V and 0 bases at J, with 8 bases between the two ends. The CDR3 extends over 13 amino acids. Germline V gives CDR1 SGHRS, CDR2 YFSETQ. CDR3 sequence: CASSTPSSYEQYF. Written as DNA, the CDR3 is TGCGCCAGCAGCACCCCTAGCTCCTACGAGCAGTACTTC.